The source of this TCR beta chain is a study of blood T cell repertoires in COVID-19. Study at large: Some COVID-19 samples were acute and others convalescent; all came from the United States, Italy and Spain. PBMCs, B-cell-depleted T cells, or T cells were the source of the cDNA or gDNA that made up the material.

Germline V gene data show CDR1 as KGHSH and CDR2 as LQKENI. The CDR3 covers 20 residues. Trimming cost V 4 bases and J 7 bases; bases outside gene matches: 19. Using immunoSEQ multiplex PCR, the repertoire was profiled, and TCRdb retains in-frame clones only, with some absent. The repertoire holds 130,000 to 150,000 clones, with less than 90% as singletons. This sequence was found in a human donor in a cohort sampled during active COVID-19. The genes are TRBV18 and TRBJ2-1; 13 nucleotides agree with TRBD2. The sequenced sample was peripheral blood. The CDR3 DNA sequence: TGTGCCAGCTCACAGGGACTAGCGGGGCCCCCGGGATCGGGGATGAATGAGCAGTTCTTC. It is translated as CASSQGLAGPPGSGMNEQFF. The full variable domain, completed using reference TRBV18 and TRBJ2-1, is NAGVMQNPRHLVRRRGQEARLRCSPMKGHSHVYWYRQLPEEGLKFMVYLQKENIIDESGMPKERFSAEFPKEGPSILRIQQVVRGDSAAYFCASSQGLAGPPGSGMNEQFFGPGTRLTVL.